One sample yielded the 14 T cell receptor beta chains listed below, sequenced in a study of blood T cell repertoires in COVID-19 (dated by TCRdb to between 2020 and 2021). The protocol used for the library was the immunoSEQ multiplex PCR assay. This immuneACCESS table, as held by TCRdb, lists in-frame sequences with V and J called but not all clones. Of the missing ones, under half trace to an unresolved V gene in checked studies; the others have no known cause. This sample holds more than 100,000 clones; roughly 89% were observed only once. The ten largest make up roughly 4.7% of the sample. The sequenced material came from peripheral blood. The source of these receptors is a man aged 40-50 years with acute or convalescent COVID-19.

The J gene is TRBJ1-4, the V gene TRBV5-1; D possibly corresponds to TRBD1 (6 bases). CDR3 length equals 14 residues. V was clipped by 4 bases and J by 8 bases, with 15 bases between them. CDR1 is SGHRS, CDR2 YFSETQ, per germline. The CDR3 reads CASSPRRGEEKLFF. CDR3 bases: TGCGCCAGCAGCCCCCGCAGGGGTGAAGAAAAACTGTTTTTT.

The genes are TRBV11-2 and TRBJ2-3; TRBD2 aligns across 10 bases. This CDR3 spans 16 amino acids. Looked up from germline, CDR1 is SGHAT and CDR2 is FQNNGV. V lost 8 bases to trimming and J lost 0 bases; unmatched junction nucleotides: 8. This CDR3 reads CASGPGLARSTDTQYF. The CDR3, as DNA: TGTGCCAGCGGGCCGGGACTAGCGAGAAGCACAGATACGCAGTATTTT.

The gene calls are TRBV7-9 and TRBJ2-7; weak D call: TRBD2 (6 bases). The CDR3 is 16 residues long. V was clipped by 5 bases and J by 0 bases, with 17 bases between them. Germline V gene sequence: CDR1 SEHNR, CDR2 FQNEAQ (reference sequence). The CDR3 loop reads CASSPDSLGSSYEQYF. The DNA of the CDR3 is TGTGCCAGCAGCCCGGACTCGCTCGGGAGCTCCTACGAGCAGTACTTC.

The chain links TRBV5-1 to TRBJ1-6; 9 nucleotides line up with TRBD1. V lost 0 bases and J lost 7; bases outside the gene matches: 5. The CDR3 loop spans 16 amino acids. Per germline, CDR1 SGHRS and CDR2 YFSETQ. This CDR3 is CASSLAPGTGNSPLHF. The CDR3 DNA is TGCGCCAGCAGCTTGGCGCCTGGGACAGGGAATTCACCCCTCCACTTT.

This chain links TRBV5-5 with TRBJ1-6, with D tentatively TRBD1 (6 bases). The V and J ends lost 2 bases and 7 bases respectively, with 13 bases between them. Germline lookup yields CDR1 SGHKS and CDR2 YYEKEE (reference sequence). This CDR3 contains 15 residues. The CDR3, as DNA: TGTGCCAGCAGCTTCGCAGGGGATTTGAATTCACCCCTCCACTTT. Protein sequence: CASSFAGDLNSPLHF.

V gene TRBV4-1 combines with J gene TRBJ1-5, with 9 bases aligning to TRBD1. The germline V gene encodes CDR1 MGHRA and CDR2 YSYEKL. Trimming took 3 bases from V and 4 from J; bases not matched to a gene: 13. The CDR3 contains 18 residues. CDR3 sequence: CASSQGYGDRAVNQPQHF. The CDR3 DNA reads TGCGCCAGCAGCCAGGGGTACGGGGACAGGGCCGTGAATCAGCCCCAGCATTTT.

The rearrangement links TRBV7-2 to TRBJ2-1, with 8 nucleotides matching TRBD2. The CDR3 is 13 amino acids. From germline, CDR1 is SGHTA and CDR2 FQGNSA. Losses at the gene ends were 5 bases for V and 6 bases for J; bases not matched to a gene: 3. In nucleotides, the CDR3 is TGTGCCAGCAGCCCCACTAGCGGCAATGAGCAGTTCTTC. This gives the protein CASSPTSGNEQFF.

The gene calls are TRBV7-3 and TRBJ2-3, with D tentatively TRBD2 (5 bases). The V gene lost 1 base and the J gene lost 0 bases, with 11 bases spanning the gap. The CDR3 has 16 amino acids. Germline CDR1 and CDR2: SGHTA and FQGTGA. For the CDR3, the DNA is TGTGCCAGCAGCTTAATAGGACTTACTAGCACAGATACGCAGTATTTT. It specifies CASSLIGLTSTDTQYF.

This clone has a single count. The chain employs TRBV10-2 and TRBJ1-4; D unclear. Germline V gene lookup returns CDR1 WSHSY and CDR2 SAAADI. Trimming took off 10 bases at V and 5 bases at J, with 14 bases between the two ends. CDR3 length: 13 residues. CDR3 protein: CATKASGNEKLFF. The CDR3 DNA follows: TGCGCCACCAAGGCCAGCGGAAATGAAAAACTGTTTTTT.

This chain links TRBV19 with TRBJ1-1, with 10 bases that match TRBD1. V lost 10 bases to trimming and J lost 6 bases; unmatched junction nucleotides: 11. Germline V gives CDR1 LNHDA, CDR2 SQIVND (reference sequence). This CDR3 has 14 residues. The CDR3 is CAIRSGTGVPEAFF. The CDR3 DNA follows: TGTGCCATTAGGTCTGGGACAGGGGTACCTGAAGCTTTCTTT.

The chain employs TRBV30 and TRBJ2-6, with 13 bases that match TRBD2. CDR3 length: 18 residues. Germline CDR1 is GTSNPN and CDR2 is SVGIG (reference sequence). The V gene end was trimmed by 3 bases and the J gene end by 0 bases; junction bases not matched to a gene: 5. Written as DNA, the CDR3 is TGTGCCTGGAGGACCCGACTAGCGGGGGGCTCTGGGGCCAACGTCCTGACTTTC. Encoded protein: CAWRTRLAGGSGANVLTF.

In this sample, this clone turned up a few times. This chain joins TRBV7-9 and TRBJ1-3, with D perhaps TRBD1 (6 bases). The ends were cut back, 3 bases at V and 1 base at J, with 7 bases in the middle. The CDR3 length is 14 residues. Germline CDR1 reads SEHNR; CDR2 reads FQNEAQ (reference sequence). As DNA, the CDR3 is TGTGCCAGCAGCTTTCAGGGGTCTGGAAACACCATATATTTT. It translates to CASSFQGSGNTIYF.

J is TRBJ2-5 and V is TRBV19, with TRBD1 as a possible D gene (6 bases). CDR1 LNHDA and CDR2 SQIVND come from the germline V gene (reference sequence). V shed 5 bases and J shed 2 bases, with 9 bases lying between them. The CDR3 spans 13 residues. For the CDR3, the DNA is TGTGCCAGTAGTGTCAGGGGTCAAGAGACCCAGTACTTC. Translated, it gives CASSVRGQETQYF. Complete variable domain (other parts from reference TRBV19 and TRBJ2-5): DGGITQSPKYLFRKEGQNVTLSCEQNLNHDAMYWYRQDPGQGLRLIYYSQIVNDFQKGDIAEGYSVSREKKESFPLTVTSAQKNPTAFYLCASSVRGQETQYFGPGTRLLVL.

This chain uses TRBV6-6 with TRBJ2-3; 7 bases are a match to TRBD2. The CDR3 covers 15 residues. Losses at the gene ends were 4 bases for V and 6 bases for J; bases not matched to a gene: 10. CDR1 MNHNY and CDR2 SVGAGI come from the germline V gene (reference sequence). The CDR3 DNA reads TGTGCCAGCAGTTCACCAGCGGGGTGGGGGGATACGCAGTATTTT. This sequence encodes CASSSPAGWGDTQYF.